Presented here are 30 T cell receptor beta chains from one specimen sequenced in a study of cytomegalovirus exposure and HLA in healthy donors. PCR used 60 Vbeta primers and 13 Jbeta primers. The table came from immunoSEQ multiplex PCR; TCRdb's copy has only in-frame clones and leaves some out. This table holds around 140,000 clones. Source material: PBMCs. These receptors all come from a woman aged 35 to 49 in good health and CMV-seronegative.

The V gene is TRBV6-6, the J gene TRBJ2-5; D is ambiguous. V lost 2 bases and J lost 8, with 6 bases in between. The CDR3 has 11 amino acids. CDR1 MNHNY and CDR2 SVGAGI come from the germline V gene (reference sequence). CDR3 in DNA: TGTGCCAGCAGTTACGAGGCAACCCAGTACTTC. Amino acids: CASSYEATQYF.

V is TRBV28 and J is TRBJ1-1, with D possibly matching TRBD1 (6 bases). Germline assignment: CDR1 MDHEN and CDR2 SYDVKM. CDR3 length: 14 amino acids. DNA for the CDR3: TGTGCGCTCACTAGGGGAGGGGGAAACACTGAAGCTTTCTTT. Translating gives CALTRGGGNTEAFF.

The chain recombines TRBV9 with TRBJ1-2; perhaps TRBD1 as D (6 bases). V lost 4 bases and J 0 bases, leaving 16 bases between the germline ends. From germline, CDR1 is SGDLS and CDR2 YYNGEE. CDR3 length equals 16 residues. The DNA for the CDR3 is TGTGCCAGCAGCCCCAGTGACAGGATTTCTAACTATGGCTACACCTTC. This codes for CASSPSDRISNYGYTF.

V usage is TRBV6-5 and J usage is TRBJ1-1; possible D gene TRBD1, 5 bases. Germline CDR1 MNHEY, CDR2 SVGAGI. The length of the CDR3 is 13 residues. Between the trimmed V and J ends, which lost 4 bases and 1 base, there was a span of 7 bases. DNA for the CDR3: TGTGCCAGCAGTTTTGGACAGAACACTGAAGCTTTCTTT. Its translation: CASSFGQNTEAFF.

This sequence joins TRBV5-4 and TRBJ2-7, with TRBD1 as a possible D gene (7 bases). V shed 4 bases and J shed 0 bases, with 11 bases lying between them. The CDR3 loop spans 14 amino acids. The germline V gene has CDR1 SGHNT and CDR2 YYREEE (reference sequence). The CDR3 region has the DNA TGTGCCAGCAGCGGCGGGGACAGCTCCTACGAGCAGTACTTC. This gives the protein CASSGGDSSYEQYF.

The rearrangement links TRBV11-2 to TRBJ2-6; maybe TRBD2 (5 bases). Germline assignment: CDR1 SGHAT and CDR2 FQNNGV. V lost 2 bases and J lost 0, with 14 bases in between. This CDR3 is built from 18 residues. CDR3 sequence (DNA): TGTGCCAGCAGCTTATGGAGAGGGCCCTCCTCTGGGGCCAACGTCCTGACTTTC. This encodes CASSLWRGPSSGANVLTF.

This sequence joins TRBV18 and TRBJ2-6; weak D call: TRBD1 (6 bases). The CDR3 spans 14 residues. The V gene lost 3 bases and the J gene lost 12 bases, with 15 bases spanning the gap. Germline CDR1 is KGHSH and CDR2 is LQKENI. The CDR3 loop is CASSPRFSRGVLTF. CDR3 DNA sequence: TGTGCCAGCTCACCTCGCTTCTCCAGGGGCGTCCTGACTTTC.

The V and J genes are TRBV10-2 and TRBJ1-5, with D maybe TRBD1 (6 bases). V was pared by 5 bases and J by 4 bases, with 9 bases between. The CDR3 sequence is 13 residues long. The germline V gene encodes CDR1 WSHSY and CDR2 SAAADI. The CDR3 nucleotides read TGCGCCAGCAGTTTACAGGGTAATCAGCCCCAGCATTTT. Amino acids: CASSLQGNQPQHF.

CDR3 loop: CASSYPGLLPSYGYTF. CDR3 bases: TGTGCCAGCAGCTACCCGGGACTGTTACCGTCGTATGGCTACACCTTC. V gene TRBV7-9 combines with J gene TRBJ1-2, with D possibly matching TRBD1 (5 bases). The CDR3 spans 16 residues. The V gene lost 4 bases and the J gene lost 5 bases, with 20 bases spanning the gap. Germline-derived CDR1 and CDR2 are SEHNR and FQNEAQ (reference sequence).

This chain links TRBV4-3 with TRBJ2-2, with a possible D match to TRBD2 (5 bases). Between the trimmed V and J ends, which lost 0 bases and 6 bases, there was a span of 14 bases. This CDR3 has 16 residues. Germline assignment: CDR1 LGHNA and CDR2 YSLEER. The DNA for the CDR3 is TGCGCCAGCAGCCAAGAACCCAACCGGGGTCCCGGGGAGCTGTTTTTT. This sequence encodes CASSQEPNRGPGELFF.

This chain joins TRBV4-1 and TRBJ2-5; D might be TRBD1 (5 bases). Deletions cut 2 bases from V and 10 bases from J, with 14 bases between. Germline CDR1 is MGHRA and CDR2 is YSYEKL. The CDR3 extends over 13 amino acids. DNA of the CDR3: TGCGCCAGCAGCCAACTTCAAGGGGAAGACCAGTACTTC. Translating gives CASSQLQGEDQYF.

The J gene is TRBJ2-4, the V gene TRBV7-9; perhaps TRBD2 as D (6 bases). This CDR3 contains 13 residues. V shed 5 bases and J shed 8 bases, with 13 bases lying between them. CDR1 is SEHNR, CDR2 FQNEAQ, per germline (reference sequence). As DNA, the CDR3 is TGTGCCAGCAGCGCTTTGGGGGGAGACATTCAGTACTTC. Protein: CASSALGGDIQYF.

The rearrangement uses TRBV7-2 and TRBJ1-1; possibly TRBD1 for D (6 bases). V was cut by 1 base and J by 2 bases, with 11 bases left in between. There are 15 residues in the CDR3. In germline, CDR1 is SGHTA, CDR2 FQGNSA. This CDR3 is CASSLVGHLNTEAFF. The CDR3 nucleotides read TGTGCCAGCAGCTTAGTGGGACACCTAAACACTGAAGCTTTCTTT.

The chain has TRBV29-1 and TRBJ2-3; possibly TRBD2 for D (6 bases). This CDR3 has 16 residues. Germline CDR1 is SQVTM and CDR2 is ANQGSEA. Trimming took 0 bases from V and 3 from J, leaving 16 bases between them. The CDR3 coding sequence is TGCAGCGTTGAAGATCGGGGAGGACCTAGTACAGATACGCAGTATTTT. Its translation is CSVEDRGGPSTDTQYF.

The rearrangement uses TRBV5-1 and TRBJ1-4; 8 bases match TRBD1. Germline V gene lookup returns CDR1 SGHRS and CDR2 YFSETQ. V trimming: 1 base; J trimming: 8 bases; junction bases outside the gene matches: 7. The CDR3 has 15 amino acids. CDR3 nucleotide sequence: TGCGCCAGCAGCTTGATTGACAGGGGCAACGAAAAACTGTTTTTT. Amino acid sequence: CASSLIDRGNEKLFF.

This chain uses TRBV6-4 with TRBJ1-5, with TRBD1 as a possible D gene (5 bases). Trimming pared 6 bases from V and 1 base from J, leaving 16 bases between. The CDR3 spans 16 residues. From germline, CDR1 is MRHNA and CDR2 SNTAGT. CDR3 protein: CASSAEEGISNQPQHF. The CDR3 region has the DNA TGTGCCAGCAGCGCGGAGGAGGGGATCAGCAATCAGCCCCAGCATTTT.

The chain joins TRBV4-3 to TRBJ2-7, with a tentative D call TRBD1 (6 bases). Trimming removed 5 bases at V and 6 bases at J, with 17 bases between. The germline V gene encodes CDR1 LGHNA and CDR2 YSLEER. This CDR3 contains 14 residues. CDR3 sequence reads: CASSAIRGFGEQYF. The CDR3 region has the DNA TGCGCCAGCAGCGCAATCAGGGGATTTGGCGAGCAGTACTTC.

The chain combines TRBV29-1 with TRBJ2-7; perhaps TRBD2 as D (6 bases). This CDR3 is 11 amino acids long. V lost 6 bases, J lost 5 bases, and 11 bases lay in between. Germline values: CDR1 SQVTM, CDR2 ANQGSEA. As DNA, the CDR3 is TGCAGCGTAAGACTAGTCGACGAGCAGTACTTC. Amino acid sequence: CSVRLVDEQYF.

The chain couples TRBV6-1 to TRBJ1-2; D ambiguous. Trimming removed 3 bases at V and 8 bases at J, with 16 bases between. Germline loops: CDR1 MNHNS, CDR2 SASEGT. The CDR3 runs to 14 residues. CDR3 nucleotides: TGTGCCAGCAGTGACTTGGCCTCTGCGGGGGGCTACACCTTC. Translated, it gives CASSDLASAGGYTF.

In regard to this clone: Its ends do not fully match the called genes, so a read error is possible. This chain links TRBV14 with TRBJ1-2, with TRBD1 matching 8 bases. Per the germline V gene, CDR1 is SGHDN and CDR2 is FVKESK. The CDR3 length is 13 residues. For the CDR3, the DNA is TGTGCCAGCACCCAAGGACAGGGCCGGGACTACACCTTC. The encoded protein is CASTQGQGRDYTF.

The rearrangement joins TRBV27 to TRBJ2-6, with D maybe TRBD1 (5 bases). The CDR3 sequence is 18 residues long. Germline lookup yields CDR1 MNHEY and CDR2 SMNVEV (reference sequence). V was cut by 2 bases and J by 0 bases, with 14 bases left in between. CDR3 DNA: TGTGCCAGCAGTTTAACAGGTTTTCGGAGCTCTGGGGCCAACGTCCTGACTTTC. Its protein is CASSLTGFRSSGANVLTF.

The V gene is TRBV10-3, the J gene TRBJ2-3; D gene ambiguous. Trimming pared 2 bases from V and 4 bases from J, leaving 4 bases between. This CDR3 is built from 12 residues. Germline V gives CDR1 ENHRY, CDR2 SYGVKD. The CDR3 loop reads CAISEVADTQYF. The CDR3 nucleotides are TGTGCCATCAGTGAGGTAGCAGATACGCAGTATTTT.

The chain combines TRBV11-2 with TRBJ2-1; TRBD1 matches at 9 bases. There are 15 residues in the CDR3. V lost 5 bases and J lost 9; bases outside the gene matches: 11. Germline V gives CDR1 SGHAT, CDR2 FQNNGV. The CDR3 spells CASSLRTGVRVEQFF. The CDR3 region has the DNA TGTGCCAGCAGCCTCCGGACAGGGGTTAGGGTTGAGCAGTTCTTC. Complete variable domain (other parts from reference TRBV11-2 and TRBJ2-1): EAGVAQSPRYKIIEKRQSVAFWCNPISGHATLYWYQQILGQGPKLLIQFQNNGVVDDSQLPKDRFSAERLKGVDSTLKIQPAKLEDSAVYLCASSLRTGVRVEQFFGPGTRLTVL.

V usage is TRBV29-1 and J usage is TRBJ1-1; no reliable D call. Germline V CDR1 and CDR2: SQVTM, ANQGSEA. V gave up 4 bases and J gave up 1 base, with 10 bases separating them. The CDR3 consists of 13 residues. The CDR3: CSVGAIRNTEAFF. CDR3 sequence (DNA): TGCAGCGTTGGCGCCATACGGAACACTGAAGCTTTCTTT.

The chain employs TRBV5-6 and TRBJ2-3, with 8 positions matching TRBD2. Germline CDR1 and CDR2: SGHDT and YYEEEE. The CDR3 is 15 amino acids. The V and J ends lost 1 base and 3 bases, in that order; junction bases with no gene match: 4. DNA for the CDR3: TGTGCCAGCAGCTTGCGACTAGCGCGAACAGATACGCAGTATTTT. It codes for CASSLRLARTDTQYF.

The chain carries TRBV6-1 and TRBJ2-7, with TRBD1 matching over 8 bases. V shed 7 bases and J 7 bases; nucleotides not matched to a gene: 12. CDR1 and CDR2 from the germline V gene are MNHNS and SASEGT. There are 14 residues in the CDR3. This chain's CDR3 is CASNPGQGAEEQYV. The CDR3 DNA reads TGTGCCAGCAACCCGGGCCAGGGGGCGGAAGAGCAGTACGTC.

This chain links TRBV7-9 with TRBJ2-6; no definite D call. The CDR3 runs 13 residues. Germline lookup yields CDR1 SEHNR and CDR2 FQNEAQ (reference sequence). V lost 6 bases and J 3 bases, leaving 6 bases between the germline ends. CDR3: CASRLGGANVLTF. CDR3 nucleotides: TGTGCCAGCAGACTTGGTGGGGCCAACGTCCTGACTTTC.

V usage is TRBV28 and J usage is TRBJ1-5; D possibly corresponds to TRBD1 (5 bases). The CDR3 is 16 residues long. V was clipped by 1 base and J by 2 bases, with 12 bases between them. CDR1 and CDR2 (germline): MDHEN, SYDVKM. In DNA, the CDR3 is TGTGCCAGCAGTTTATCGAGGGGCGGGGGCAATCAGCCCCAGCATTTT. Amino acid sequence: CASSLSRGGGNQPQHF.

The chain combines TRBV5-1 with TRBJ2-7; 8 positions match TRBD1. Germline CDR1 reads SGHRS; CDR2 reads YFSETQ. CDR3 size: 13 residues. Trimming cost V 7 bases and J 5 bases; bases outside gene matches: 8. This CDR3 is CASSRTGSNEQYF. CDR3 in DNA: TGCGCCAGCTCCCGGACAGGGAGCAACGAGCAGTACTTC.

The chain is built from TRBV7-9 and TRBJ2-5; 7 bases map to TRBD1. Germline V lookup: CDR1 SEHNR, CDR2 FQNEAQ (reference sequence). V lost 1 base and J lost 4; bases outside the gene matches: 3. CDR3 size: 14 residues. Written as DNA, the CDR3 is TGTGCCAGCAGCTTAGTAGGGGGCCGAGAGACCCAGTACTTC. Its translation: CASSLVGGRETQYF.